This T cell receptor (beta chain) came from a study of blood T cell repertoires in COVID-19. Study-wide context: In each case, the material was cDNA or gDNA derived from T cells, B-cell-depleted T cells, or PBMCs.

In the study's own analysis: It was from reference gene primer amplification that nucleated cell counts were estimated. The repertoire was sequenced with immunoSEQ multiplex PCR; TCRdb's copy has only in-frame clones and lacks some. Clone size and V and J calls were adopted from that table, with D and trimming inferred from the DNA. This table holds 360,000 or so clones, more than 70% found once. The study recruited people aged about 18 to 95 years across around 24 US areas. Before they entered the study, exposed participants had met a COVID-19 case within 2 weeks. Material: PBMCs or T cells enriched from blood (not recorded which). The sequence was obtained from a woman in her 30s who had been exposed to COVID-19.

CDR3: CASGHTHEQFF. For the CDR3, the DNA is TGTGCTAGTGGACATACCCATGAGCAGTTCTTC. The rearrangement links TRBV12-5 to TRBJ2-1; D is uncertain. V gave up 6 bases and J gave up 8 bases, with 8 bases separating them. CDR3 size: 11 residues. The germline V gene has CDR1 LGHNT and CDR2 FRNRAP. The whole variable domain, remainder taken from reference TRBV12-5 and TRBJ2-1, is DARVTQTPRHKVTEMGQEVTMRCQPILGHNTVFWYRQTMMQGLELLAYFRNRAPLDDSGMPKDRFSAEMPDATLATLKIQPSEPRDSAVYFCASGHTHEQFFGPGTRLTVL.